This T cell receptor (beta chain) was identified during a study of T cells in Graves' hyperthyroidism and ophthalmopathy. Trimming removed 3 bases from V and 12 bases from J, with 13 bases in between. CDR1 and CDR2 (germline): KGHSH, LQKENI. CDR3 length equals 12 residues. What was amplified from RNA transcripts were TCR beta CDR3 regions. TCR CDR3 regions were first amplified by RT-PCR with HTBI primers. Using its own MiXCR run on the multiplex PCR reads, TCRdb lists one record per CDR3 protein. Of under 350,000 distinct CDR3 sequences in the sample, about a sixth were seen once. Whole-study results and caveats: Peripheral blood also featured most of the thyroid clonotypes expanded above 0.001. Model predictions of ophthalmopathy came a median approximately 6 months before onset.

This clonotype was seen at least ten times. Its specificity is not known. Active moderate-to-severe ophthalmopathy, Clinical Activity Score at least 3, NOSPECS at least 4, under 3 months' duration. Researchers barred patients who had uncontrolled infection, other autoimmune disease, pregnancy or lactation. Sequencing was done on a sample of blood. V is TRBV18 and J is TRBJ2-3, with D perhaps TRBD2 (5 bases). The sequence derives from a woman in her sixties with Graves' ophthalmopathy. The CDR3 region is CASSPGIKRQYF. The CDR3 nucleotides are TGTGCCAGCTCACCCGGGATAAAGCGTCAGTATTTT.